This TCR beta chain is from a study of shared clonotypes between healthy human individuals. Germline-derived CDR1 and CDR2 are WSHSY and SAAADI. CDR3 length equals 13 residues. Trimming removed 8 bases from V and 5 bases from J, with 15 bases in between. The method was immunoSEQ multiplex PCR; TCRdb's version includes in-frame clones alone and lacks a portion of them. Of over a million clones in the sample, around 78% were seen once. A note on this clone: Its target is unknown.

Memory CD4+ cells were the fraction left after CD45RA+ naive selection. Study results and limitations: Donors were few, which limited the genetic and exposure-history diversity represented. Several donors shared 4.5% to 6.5% of their naive CD4 clonotypes.

The receptor comes from a man younger than 30 in good health. Some clones in this sample may be carry-over from other donors' samples. Sequencing was performed on memory CD4+ T cells from PBMCs. Subset here: CD45RA-negative fraction. The chain couples TRBV10-2 to TRBJ2-5; no definite D call. CDR3 region: CASGEAAWETQYF. For the CDR3, the DNA is TGCGCCAGCGGCGAGGCCGCGTGGGAGACCCAGTACTTC.